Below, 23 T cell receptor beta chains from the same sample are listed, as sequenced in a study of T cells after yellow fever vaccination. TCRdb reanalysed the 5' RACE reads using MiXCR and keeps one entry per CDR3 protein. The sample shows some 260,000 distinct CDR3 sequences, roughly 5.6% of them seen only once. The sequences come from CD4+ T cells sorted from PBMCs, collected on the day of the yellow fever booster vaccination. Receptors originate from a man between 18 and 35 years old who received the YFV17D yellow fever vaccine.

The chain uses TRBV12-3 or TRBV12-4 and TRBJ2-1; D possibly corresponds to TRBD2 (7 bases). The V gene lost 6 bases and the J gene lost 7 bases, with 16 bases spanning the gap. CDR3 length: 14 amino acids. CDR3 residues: CASSSWGGSNEQFF. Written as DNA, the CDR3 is TGTGCCAGCAGCTCTTGGGGGGGCTCGAATGAGCAGTTCTTC.

Here the CDR3 reads CSATTGNTEAFF. DNA of the CDR3: TGCAGTGCTACCACAGGGAACACTGAAGCTTTCTTT. V gene TRBV20-1 combines with J gene TRBJ1-1; D perhaps matches TRBD1 (5 bases). V was pared by 4 bases and J by 1 base, with 7 bases between. CDR1 is DFQATT and CDR2 is SNEGSKA in the germline V gene (reference sequence). This CDR3 has 12 amino acids.

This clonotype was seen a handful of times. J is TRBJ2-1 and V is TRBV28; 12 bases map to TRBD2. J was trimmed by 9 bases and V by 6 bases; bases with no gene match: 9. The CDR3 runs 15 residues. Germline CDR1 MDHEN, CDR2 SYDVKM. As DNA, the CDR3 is TGTGCCAGCAGCCTACCTAGCGGGGGGGCCAGTGAGCAGTTCTTC. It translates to CASSLPSGGASEQFF.

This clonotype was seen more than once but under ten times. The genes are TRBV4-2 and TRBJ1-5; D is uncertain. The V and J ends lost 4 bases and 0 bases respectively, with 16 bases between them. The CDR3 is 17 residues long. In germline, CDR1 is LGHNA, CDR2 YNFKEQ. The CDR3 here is CASSLGLGAYSNQPQHF. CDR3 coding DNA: TGTGCCAGCAGCCTAGGATTGGGAGCCTATAGCAATCAGCCCCAGCATTTT.

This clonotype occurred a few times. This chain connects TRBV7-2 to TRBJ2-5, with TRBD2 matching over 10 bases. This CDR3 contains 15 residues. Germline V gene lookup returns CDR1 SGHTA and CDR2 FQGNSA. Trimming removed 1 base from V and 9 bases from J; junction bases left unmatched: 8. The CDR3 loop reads CASSLETSGVGAQYF. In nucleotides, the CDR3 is TGTGCCAGCAGCTTAGAAACTAGCGGGGTGGGGGCCCAGTACTTC.

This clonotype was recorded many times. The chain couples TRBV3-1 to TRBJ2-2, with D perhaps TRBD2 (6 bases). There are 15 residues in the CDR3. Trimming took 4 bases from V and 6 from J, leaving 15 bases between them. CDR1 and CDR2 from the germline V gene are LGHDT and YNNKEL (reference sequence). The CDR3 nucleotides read TGTGCCAGCAGCCCCTGGGGCGGGGACGCCGGGGAGCTGTTTTTT. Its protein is CASSPWGGDAGELFF.

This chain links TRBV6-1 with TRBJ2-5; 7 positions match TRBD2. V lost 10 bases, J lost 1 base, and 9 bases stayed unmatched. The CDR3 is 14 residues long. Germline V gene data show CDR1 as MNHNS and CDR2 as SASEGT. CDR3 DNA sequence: TGTGCCATTAGAGTGGGGGGGGGCCAAGAGACCCAGTACTTC. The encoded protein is CAIRVGGGQETQYF.

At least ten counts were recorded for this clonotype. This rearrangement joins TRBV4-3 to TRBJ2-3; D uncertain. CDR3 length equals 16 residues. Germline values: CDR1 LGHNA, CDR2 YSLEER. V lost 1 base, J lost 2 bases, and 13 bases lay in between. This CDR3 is CASSQGMSTPTDTQYF. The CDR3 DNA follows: TGCGCCAGCAGCCAAGGAATGAGTACTCCCACAGATACGCAGTATTTT.

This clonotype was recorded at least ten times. The CDR3 nucleotides are TGTGCTTGGGAGACAGGGGGCCGGGAGACCCAGTACTTC. Translated: CAWETGGRETQYF. The chain has TRBV30 and TRBJ2-5; 10 bases align to TRBD1. Germline-derived CDR1 and CDR2 are GTSNPN and SVGIG (reference sequence). CDR3 length equals 13 residues. Filled out from reference TRBV30 and TRBJ2-5, the complete variable domain reads SQTIHQWPATLVQPVGSPLSLECTVEGTSNPNLYWYRQAAGRGLQLLFYSVGIGQISSEVPQNLSASRPQDRQFILSSKKLLLSDSGFYLCAWETGGRETQYFGPGTRLLVL.

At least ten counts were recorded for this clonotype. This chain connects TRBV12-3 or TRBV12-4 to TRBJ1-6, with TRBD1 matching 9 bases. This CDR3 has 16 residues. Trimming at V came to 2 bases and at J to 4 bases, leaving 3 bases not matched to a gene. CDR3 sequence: CASSLTTGGYNSPLHF. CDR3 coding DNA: TGTGCCAGCAGTTTAACGACAGGGGGTTATAATTCACCCCTCCACTTT.

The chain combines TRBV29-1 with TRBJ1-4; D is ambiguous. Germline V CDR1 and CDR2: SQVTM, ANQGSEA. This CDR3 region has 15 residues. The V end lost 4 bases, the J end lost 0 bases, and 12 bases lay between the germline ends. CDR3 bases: TGCAGCGTTGCACAGCTTACTGCAACTAATGAAAAACTGTTTTTT. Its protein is CSVAQLTATNEKLFF. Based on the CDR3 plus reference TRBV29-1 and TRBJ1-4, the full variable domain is SAVISQKPSRDICQRGTSLTIQCQVDSQVTMMFWYRQQPGQSLTLIATANQGSEATYESGFVIDKFPISRPNLTFSTLTVSNMSPEDSSIYLCSVAQLTATNEKLFFGSGTQLSVL.

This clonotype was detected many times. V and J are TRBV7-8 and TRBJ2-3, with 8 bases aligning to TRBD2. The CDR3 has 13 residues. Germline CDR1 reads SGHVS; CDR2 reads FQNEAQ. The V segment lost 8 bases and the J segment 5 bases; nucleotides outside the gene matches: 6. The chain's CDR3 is CASVLAGLDTQYF. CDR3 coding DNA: TGTGCCAGCGTGTTAGCGGGGCTAGATACGCAGTATTTT.

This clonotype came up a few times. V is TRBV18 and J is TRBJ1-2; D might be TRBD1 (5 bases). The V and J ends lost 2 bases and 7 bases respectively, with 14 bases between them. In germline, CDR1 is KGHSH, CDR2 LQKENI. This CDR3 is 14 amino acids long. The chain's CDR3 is CASSPAGRQSGYTF. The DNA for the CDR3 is TGTGCCAGCTCACCAGCAGGGCGTCAGAGTGGCTACACCTTC.

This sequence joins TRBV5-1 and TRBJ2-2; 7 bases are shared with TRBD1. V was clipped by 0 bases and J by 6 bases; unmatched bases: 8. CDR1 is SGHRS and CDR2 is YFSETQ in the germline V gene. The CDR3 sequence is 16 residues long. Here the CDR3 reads CASSLATGVMAGELFF. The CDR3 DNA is TGCGCCAGCAGCTTGGCTACAGGGGTCATGGCCGGGGAGCTGTTTTTT.

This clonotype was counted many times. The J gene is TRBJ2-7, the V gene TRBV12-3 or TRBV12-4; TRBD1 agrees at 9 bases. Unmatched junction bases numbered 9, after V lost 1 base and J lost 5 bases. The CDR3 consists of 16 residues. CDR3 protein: CASSLDGTGGNDEQYV. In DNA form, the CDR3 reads TGTGCCAGCAGTTTAGATGGTACAGGGGGCAACGACGAGCAGTACGTC.

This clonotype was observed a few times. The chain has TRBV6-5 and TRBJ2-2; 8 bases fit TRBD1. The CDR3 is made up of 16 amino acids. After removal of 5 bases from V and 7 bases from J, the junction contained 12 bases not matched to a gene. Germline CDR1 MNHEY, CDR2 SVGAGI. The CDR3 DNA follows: TGTGCCAGCAGTAACGTTTTGACAGGGGCGGGCGGGGAGCTGTTTTTT. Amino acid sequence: CASSNVLTGAGGELFF.

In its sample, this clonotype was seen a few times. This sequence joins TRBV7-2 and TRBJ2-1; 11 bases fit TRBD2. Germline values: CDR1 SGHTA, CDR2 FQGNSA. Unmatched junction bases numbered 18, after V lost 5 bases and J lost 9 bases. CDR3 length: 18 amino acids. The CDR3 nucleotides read TGTGCCAGCAGCCTAAGATCAATTAGCGGGGGGGCATTTGTTGAGCAGTTCTTC. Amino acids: CASSLRSISGGAFVEQFF.

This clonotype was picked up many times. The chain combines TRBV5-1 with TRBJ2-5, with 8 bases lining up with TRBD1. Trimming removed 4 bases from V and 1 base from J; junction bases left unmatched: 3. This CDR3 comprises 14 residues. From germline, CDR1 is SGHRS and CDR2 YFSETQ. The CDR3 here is CASSIGTGQETQYF. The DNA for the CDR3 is TGCGCCAGCAGCATCGGGACAGGCCAAGAGACCCAGTACTTC.

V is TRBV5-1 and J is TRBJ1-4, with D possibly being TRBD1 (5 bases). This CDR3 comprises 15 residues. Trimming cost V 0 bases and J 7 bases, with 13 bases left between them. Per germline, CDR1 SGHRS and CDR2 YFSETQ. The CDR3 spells CASSLGPGNGEKLFF. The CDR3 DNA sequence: TGCGCCAGCAGCTTGGGTCCAGGGAACGGTGAAAAACTGTTTTTT.

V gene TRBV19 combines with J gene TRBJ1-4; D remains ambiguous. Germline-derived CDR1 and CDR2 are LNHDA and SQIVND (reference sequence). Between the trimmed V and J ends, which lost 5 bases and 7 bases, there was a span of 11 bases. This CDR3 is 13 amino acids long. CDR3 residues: CASSSGGIEKLFF. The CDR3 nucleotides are TGTGCCAGTAGTTCAGGCGGGATTGAAAAACTGTTTTTT.

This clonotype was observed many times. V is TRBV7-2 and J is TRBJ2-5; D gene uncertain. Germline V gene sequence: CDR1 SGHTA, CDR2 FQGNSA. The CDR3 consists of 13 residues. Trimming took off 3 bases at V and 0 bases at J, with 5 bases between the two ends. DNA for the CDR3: TGTGCCAGCAGCTTTACCTACCAAGAGACCCAGTACTTC. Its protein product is CASSFTYQETQYF.

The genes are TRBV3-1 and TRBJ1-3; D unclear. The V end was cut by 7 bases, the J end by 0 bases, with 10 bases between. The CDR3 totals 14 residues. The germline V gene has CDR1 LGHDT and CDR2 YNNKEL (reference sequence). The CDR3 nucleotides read TGTGCCAGCACGCCCGCGAGCTCTGGAAACACCATATATTTT. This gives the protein CASTPASSGNTIYF.

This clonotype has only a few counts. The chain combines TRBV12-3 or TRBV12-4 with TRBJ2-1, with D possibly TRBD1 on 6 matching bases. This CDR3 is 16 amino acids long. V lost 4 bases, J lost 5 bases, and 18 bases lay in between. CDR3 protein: CASSYAAGTTNNEQFF. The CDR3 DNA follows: TGTGCCAGCAGTTATGCGGCCGGGACAACTAACAATGAGCAGTTCTTC.